This paragraph reports one TCR beta chain. Profiling relied on immunoSEQ multiplex PCR, and the TCRdb table lists in-frame clones only, not all of them. The sample includes fewer than 250,000 clones, 82% of them seen just once. These data originate in a study of blood T cell repertoires in COVID-19. V was cut by 1 base and J by 3 bases, with 12 bases left in between. This CDR3 region has 15 residues. Germline V gene lookup returns CDR1 SGHTA and CDR2 FQGNSA. Material for sequencing was peripheral blood. This clonotype originated in a woman aged 60-70 years with COVID-19, enrolled during active disease. This chain uses TRBV7-2 with TRBJ1-2; no definite D call. The CDR3 bases are TGTGCCAGCAGCTTAGGCGGGGTCGGGGACTATGGCTACACCTTC. This encodes CASSLGGVGDYGYTF.